This TCR beta chain appears in the sequencing data of a study of blood T cell repertoires in COVID-19. Study at large: T cells, B-cell-depleted T cells, or PBMCs supplied cDNA or gDNA.

Authors' methods: For nucleated cells, counts were estimated from reference gene primer amplification. Using immunoSEQ multiplex PCR, the repertoire was profiled, and TCRdb retains in-frame clones only, with some absent. From that table come the V and J calls and clone size; the DNA was used to work out D and trimming. The table lists under 95,000 clones, about 83% of them singletons. The V and J ends lost 1 base and 4 bases respectively, with 8 bases between them. The CDR3 runs 14 residues. Germline loops: CDR1 LGHDT, CDR2 YNNKEL (reference sequence). The gene calls are TRBV3-1 (or the pseudogene TRBV3-2) and TRBJ2-1; TRBD2 might be the D (6 bases). This TCR was sampled from a woman older than 75 with acute or convalescent COVID-19. The specimen sequenced was peripheral blood. CDR3 nucleotide sequence: TGTGCCAGCAGCCAAGGGGGACTTTACAATGAGCAGTTCTTC. Residues: CASSQGGLYNEQFF.